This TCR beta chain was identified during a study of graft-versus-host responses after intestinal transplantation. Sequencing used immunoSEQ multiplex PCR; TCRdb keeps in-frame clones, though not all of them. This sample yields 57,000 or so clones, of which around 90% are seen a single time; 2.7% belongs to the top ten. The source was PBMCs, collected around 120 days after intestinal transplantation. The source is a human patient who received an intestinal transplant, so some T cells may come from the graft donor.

The CDR3 region is CASSLGGRNTEAFF. The DNA for the CDR3 is TGTGCCAGCAGCTTAGGGGGGCGGAACACTGAAGCTTTCTTT. The chain carries TRBV11-3 and TRBJ1-1, with D perhaps TRBD1 (6 bases). The germline gives CDR1 SGHNT, CDR2 YENEEA. V gave up 1 base and J gave up 1 base, with 7 bases separating them. The CDR3 covers 14 residues.